Given below is one T cell receptor (beta chain) in context. The antigen is unknown. The data belong to a study of cytomegalovirus exposure and HLA in healthy donors. Study-level background: According to later analysis, the same platform produced the 120 validation and several hundred first-cohort repertoires.

Sequenced by immunoSEQ multiplex PCR; TCRdb stores in-frame clones only, minus some. Of about 98,000 clones listed, roughly 89% are singletons. Study observations and caveats: Cytomegalovirus association was listed for roughly 160 TCR beta chains.

The clonotype comes from a woman in her twenties or thirties in good health and CMV-seronegative. Specimen: PBMCs.

The CDR3 region is CASSAISSYEQYF. CDR3 bases: TGTGCCAGCAGCGCGATTAGCTCCTACGAGCAGTACTTC. The V gene is TRBV7-2, the J gene TRBJ2-7, with D hard to call. Trimming cost V 5 bases and J 0 bases, with 8 bases left between them. The V gene's germline CDR1 is SGHTA and CDR2 FQGNSA. The CDR3 runs 13 residues.